This record concerns one TCR beta chain sequence. Its antigen is not identified. These data belong to a study of CD8+ T cells in alopecia areata. General study points: Higher clonality than in normal scalp was seen in lesional scalp, especially alopecia totalis/universalis. Alphabeta T cells residing in normal skin are also sequenced in scalp samples.

Starting from PBMCs, sorting isolated CD4+ and CD8+ T cells. Sequencing used cDNA as its template, made by extracting RNA and reverse transcribing it. Sequenced by immunoSEQ multiplex PCR; TCRdb stores in-frame clones only, minus some. In the table there are about 99,000 clones, around 59% of which are singletons. Germline V CDR1 and CDR2: SGHRS, YFSETQ. This CDR3 has 14 amino acids. The V segment lost 6 bases and the J segment 3 bases; nucleotides outside the gene matches: 4. Sequencing was performed on CD4+ T cells sorted from blood. The V gene is TRBV5-1, the J gene TRBJ2-5; 11 bases map to TRBD2. The sequence was obtained from a human donor in good health. The CDR3 region is CASNSGGAEETQYF. Written as DNA, the CDR3 is TGCGCCAGCAATAGCGGGGGGGCAGAAGAGACCCAGTACTTC.